The 8 T cell receptor beta chains below all came from one sample that was sequenced in a study of T-cell memory formation after mild COVID-19. TCRdb reanalysed the 5' RACE reads using MiXCR and keeps one entry per CDR3 protein. This table has roughly 170,000 distinct CDR3 sequences, around a sixth appearing once. Sequencing was carried out using PBMCs or a T cell subset sorted from them (not recorded which). All receptors come from a man younger than 35 who had mild COVID-19 (a few samples of this study predate the infection). Cell type and time point are not known.

The CDR3 coding sequence is TGTGCCAGCAGCCTAACCCGACAGGGGGATGGCTACACCTTC. Amino acid sequence: CASSLTRQGDGYTF. J is TRBJ1-2 and V is TRBV7-6; 9 bases match TRBD1. The CDR3 totals 14 residues. From germline, CDR1 is SGHVS and CDR2 FNYEAQ. V dropped 5 bases and J dropped 6; count of bases not matched to a gene: 7.

The gene calls are TRBV5-6 and TRBJ1-1; possible D gene TRBD1, 5 bases. V was trimmed by 3 bases and J by 5 bases, leaving 14 bases between them. CDR3 size: 14 residues. CDR1 and CDR2 from the germline V gene are SGHDT and YYEEEE. The CDR3 nucleotides read TGTGCCAGCAGCTCCGCGGGGGGACCGACTGAAGCTTTCTTT. Translated, it gives CASSSAGGPTEAFF. Looking up the rest from reference TRBV5-6 and TRBJ1-1 gives the full variable domain: DAGVTQSPTHLIKTRGQQVTLRCSPKSGHDTVSWYQQALGQGPQFIFQYYEEEERQRGNFPDRFSGHQFPNYSSELNVNALLLGDSALYLCASSSAGGPTEAFFGQGTRLTVV.

This clonotype was observed a few times. This chain uses TRBV28 with TRBJ2-6; the match to TRBD1 covers 10 bases. Germline V gene sequence: CDR1 MDHEN, CDR2 SYDVKM. The V segment lost 10 bases and the J segment 1 base; nucleotides outside the gene matches: 7. This CDR3 has 16 amino acids. CDR3 residues: CATLRQGASGANVLTF. CDR3 DNA sequence: TGTGCCACCTTAAGACAGGGGGCATCTGGGGCCAACGTCCTGACTTTC.

A few counts support this clonotype. The V call is TRBV20-1, the J call TRBJ2-6; D remains unclear. CDR3 length: 12 amino acids. CDR1 and CDR2 (germline): DFQATT, SNEGSKA (reference sequence). The V gene lost 3 bases and the J gene lost 4 bases, with 4 bases spanning the gap. This CDR3 reads CSASPGANVLTF. For the CDR3, the DNA is TGCAGTGCTAGTCCCGGGGCCAACGTCCTGACTTTC.

The chain recombines TRBV7-8 with TRBJ2-7, with D possibly being TRBD2 (5 bases). CDR1 and CDR2 from the germline V gene are SGHVS and FQNEAQ. The CDR3 has 16 residues. The V end was cut by 5 bases, the J end by 0 bases, with 17 bases between. CDR3 residues: CASSPAGIRSSYEQYV. The CDR3 nucleotides read TGTGCCAGCAGCCCCGCCGGGATCAGAAGCTCCTACGAGCAGTACGTC.

V gene TRBV9 combines with J gene TRBJ2-5; D unclear. The V and J ends lost 9 bases and 7 bases respectively, with 4 bases between them. There are 8 residues in the CDR3. The V gene's germline CDR1 is SGDLS and CDR2 YYNGEE. The CDR3 DNA sequence: TGTGCCAACCGGACCCAGTACTTC. Translating gives CANRTQYF.

This chain uses TRBV28 with TRBJ2-2; 8 bases agree with TRBD1. There are 15 residues in the CDR3. Germline V gives CDR1 MDHEN, CDR2 SYDVKM. V trimming: 8 bases; J trimming: 4 bases; junction bases outside the gene matches: 9. CDR3 sequence reads: CASQTGVRGTGELFF. The CDR3 DNA reads as TGTGCCAGCCAGACAGGGGTCCGCGGCACCGGGGAGCTGTTTTTT.

The chain uses TRBV12-5 and TRBJ2-3; D is perhaps TRBD2 (6 bases). CDR3 length: 16 residues. V lost 5 bases and J lost 0, with 15 bases in between. Germline assignment: CDR1 LGHNT and CDR2 FRNRAP. CDR3 protein: CASGLGGARSTDTQYF. CDR3 nucleotide sequence: TGTGCTAGTGGTCTGGGGGGTGCCCGTAGCACAGATACGCAGTATTTT.